Detailed here is one T cell receptor (beta chain). Antigen: not known. The sample belongs to a study of cytomegalovirus exposure and HLA in healthy donors. Trimming shortened V by 0 bases and J by 0 bases, and 9 bases separated the two germline ends. The CDR3 is made up of 16 amino acids. Germline V gene sequence: CDR1 MNHEY, CDR2 SVGAGI. The PCR employed 60 Vbeta primers together with 13 Jbeta primers. The data were produced by immunoSEQ multiplex PCR, yet TCRdb's version contains in-frame clones alone and is incomplete. The data contain 90,000 to 110,000 clones, approximately 70% of them singletons. Study observations and caveats: CMV serostatus was the sole immune exposure data available. Analysis performed later found 16,951 TCR beta sequences associated with HLA alleles at 0.05 false discovery rate. One variant, a missense change in DCLRE1C, was linked in a later analysis to TCR beta V- and J-gene trimming. An analysis that came later showed most CMV-associated TCR beta chains appearing HLA-restricted.

The TCR originated in a man aged 40-49 years in good health and CMV-seronegative. The rearrangement links TRBV6-5 to TRBJ2-1; D is ambiguous. Sequenced sample: PBMCs. CDR3 nucleotide sequence: TGTGCCAGCAGTTACTCGCACAGCAGCTCCTACAATGAGCAGTTCTTC. Translation: CASSYSHSSSYNEQFF.